This paragraph reports one T cell receptor beta chain. The antigen is unknown. This CDR3 has 11 amino acids. Germline V lookup: CDR1 DFQATT, CDR2 SNEGSKA (reference sequence). Trimming removed 5 bases from V and 7 bases from J, with 9 bases in between. This specimen comes from a study of cytomegalovirus exposure and HLA in healthy donors. Study observations and caveats: The listing of 150 to 200 TCR beta chains classed them as cytomegalovirus-associated. Diagnosis of cytomegalovirus status made by the classifier reportedly showed high specificity and sensitivity.

Use of 60 Vbeta and 13 Jbeta primers characterized the PCR. Profiling relied on immunoSEQ multiplex PCR, and the TCRdb table lists in-frame clones only, not all of them. The repertoire has under 250,000 clones, roughly 85% of them found once; the top ten carry approximately 4%. This TCR derives from a woman under 40 in good health and CMV-seropositive. The specimen was PBMCs. The chain couples TRBV20-1 to TRBJ2-1; D unclear. The CDR3 loop is CSAPLLNEQFF. CDR3 nucleotide sequence: TGCAGTGCTCCCCTCTTGAATGAGCAGTTCTTC.